This TCR beta chain is drawn from a study of blood T cell repertoires in COVID-19. About the study: Samples representing acute and convalescent COVID-19 were sourced from the United States, Italy and Spain. The cDNA or gDNA used as material had been derived from T cells, B-cell-depleted T cells, or PBMCs.

Under the authors' procedure: The assay estimated nucleated cells by amplifying reference gene primers. Libraries were prepared by immunoSEQ multiplex PCR; TCRdb keeps only in-frame clonotypes and omits some of them. V and J calls and clone size follow that table, whereas D and trimming were derived from the DNA. The sample holds 150,000 to 200,000 clones, 75% to 85% seen once. Germline CDR1 LNHDA, CDR2 SQIVND (reference sequence). This CDR3 is 17 amino acids long. V was clipped by 7 bases and J by 2 bases; unmatched bases: 15. V usage is TRBV19 and J usage is TRBJ1-1; 8 bases align to TRBD1. Material: peripheral blood. The sequence was collected from a man in his 60s with acute or convalescent COVID-19. CDR3 residues: CASTPGQGLLRNTEAFF. Here the CDR3 DNA reads TGTGCCAGTACCCCAGGACAGGGCCTTCTACGTAACACTGAAGCTTTCTTT.